This T cell receptor (beta chain) was identified during a study of T-cell reconstitution after alpha-beta-depleted transplantation in children. Study conclusions and caveats: Several hundred expanded graft clones reportedly gave rise to the alpha-beta T cells present about two months after transplant. Surviving thymic progenitors and recipient T cells were the source of high TCRbeta diversity at day 60 in some patients. Diversity and T-cell counts at one year after transplant derived mostly from new T cells.

Unique molecular identifiers were incorporated during preparation of the TCRbeta library. One entry per CDR3 protein, called by TCRdb with MiXCR from the PCR reads. The table lists almost 500,000 distinct CDR3 sequences, approximately 10% of them singletons. The germline V gene has CDR1 SGHTA and CDR2 FQGNSA. Unmatched junction bases numbered 13, after V lost 7 bases and J lost 5 bases. The length of the CDR3 is 15 residues. This clonotype was seen repeatedly, ten times or more. Its target is unknown. Sequenced material: PBMCs, taken before TCRalphabeta/CD19-depleted stem cell transplant. The chain carries TRBV7-2 and TRBJ2-7; TRBD2 aligns across 8 bases. This receptor was obtained from a child under 10 years old with inherited bone marrow failure, due to receive a stem cell transplant. CDR3 nucleotide sequence: TGTGCCAGCACCTTCGGGCTAGCGGGTCTCAACGAGCAGTACTTC. Protein product: CASTFGLAGLNEQYF.